Sequencing of this TCR beta chain was carried out in a study of early T cells in non-severe SARS-CoV-2 infection. At the level of the study: Sequencing of bulk RNA from unsorted whole blood was done, without chain pairing.

Attachment of unique molecular identifiers to individual cDNA molecules was performed. TCRdb analysed the 5' RACE reads with MiXCR anew, one entry per CDR3 protein. This table has roughly 35,000 distinct CDR3 sequences, 3.5% to 4% appearing once. This clonotype appeared many times. CDR1 and CDR2 (germline): MNHEY, SVGEGT. The CDR3 has 12 amino acids. Trimming left V 4 bases short and J 7 bases short, with 8 bases between. Sequenced material: whole blood. This chain joins TRBV6-2 or TRBV6-3 and TRBJ1-5; D remains unclear. The sequence was collected from an adult who was a healthcare worker with PCR-confirmed SARS-CoV-2 infection or an uninfected control (not recorded which). CDR3 coding DNA: TGTGCCAGCAGTTGGGAGAGCCAGCCCCAGCATTTT. It specifies CASSWESQPQHF.